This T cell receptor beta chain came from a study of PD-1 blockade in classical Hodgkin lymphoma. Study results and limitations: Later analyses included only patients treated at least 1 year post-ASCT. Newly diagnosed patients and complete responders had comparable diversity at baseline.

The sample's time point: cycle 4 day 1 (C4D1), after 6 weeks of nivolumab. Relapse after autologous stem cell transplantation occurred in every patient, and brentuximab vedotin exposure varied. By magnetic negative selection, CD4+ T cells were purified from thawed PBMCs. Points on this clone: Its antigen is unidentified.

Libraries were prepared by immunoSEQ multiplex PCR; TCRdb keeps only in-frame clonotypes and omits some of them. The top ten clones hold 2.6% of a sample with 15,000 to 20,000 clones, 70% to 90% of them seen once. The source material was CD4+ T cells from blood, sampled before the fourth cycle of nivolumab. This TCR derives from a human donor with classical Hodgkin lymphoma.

This chain's CDR3 is CASSIMGHGAQQTQYF. The DNA for the CDR3 is TGTGCCAGTAGTATTATGGGGCACGGAGCTCAACAGACCCAGTACTTC. The chain couples TRBV19 to TRBJ2-5; tentatively, D is TRBD1 (5 bases). Germline loops: CDR1 LNHDA, CDR2 SQIVND (reference sequence). The CDR3 runs to 16 residues. Trimming took off 3 bases at V and 6 bases at J, with 20 bases between the two ends.